Below, 31 T cell receptor beta chains from the same sample are listed, as sequenced in a study of T cell repertoires in cytomegalovirus infection. TCRdb called the reads again in MiXCR, with one record for every CDR3 protein. The sample carries about 530,000 distinct CDR3 sequences, 26% recorded once. The sample was PBMCs. The receptors originated from a human donor in good health (CMV status not recorded). Some clones in this sample may be carry-over from other donors' samples.

This clonotype has ten or more counts. CDR3 sequence (DNA): TGTGCCAGCAGCTTAGCGGGACTAGCGGGGGAACAGCAGTTCTTC. This codes for CASSLAGLAGEQQFF. This chain joins TRBV7-2 and TRBJ2-1; 14 bases match TRBD2. CDR1 SGHTA and CDR2 FQGNSA come from the germline V gene. V lost 0 bases, J lost 11 bases, and 3 bases stayed unmatched. The length of the CDR3 is 15 residues.

Only a few counts were recorded for this clonotype. The chain links TRBV7-2 to TRBJ2-7; 7 bases are shared with TRBD1. Trimming took 5 bases from V and 11 from J; bases not matched to a gene: 15. Germline CDR1 reads SGHTA; CDR2 reads FQGNSA. The CDR3 has 14 amino acids. The CDR3, as DNA: TGTGCCAGCAGCCCTGGGACAGATTCTACGAGGGAGTACTTC. This encodes CASSPGTDSTREYF.

This clonotype was found many times. The chain couples TRBV7-3 to TRBJ2-1; D is perhaps TRBD2 (6 bases). The V gene lost 1 base and the J gene lost 7 bases, with 8 bases spanning the gap. CDR1 SGHTA and CDR2 FQGTGA come from the germline V gene. CDR3 length equals 13 residues. The CDR3 reads CASSLIGGNEQFF. DNA of the CDR3: TGTGCCAGCAGCTTAATTGGAGGGAATGAGCAGTTCTTC.

This clonotype turned up a few times. CDR3 in amino acids: CASSLGGMGAPDGYTF. Written as DNA, the CDR3 is TGTGCCAGCAGCTTGGGGGGTATGGGGGCGCCGGATGGCTACACCTTC. The V call is TRBV5-4, the J call TRBJ1-2; weak D call: TRBD1 (6 bases). V was pared by 0 bases and J by 6 bases, with 18 bases between. CDR3 size: 16 residues. Germline V lookup: CDR1 SGHNT, CDR2 YYREEE (reference sequence).

This clonotype has a handful of counts. The V and J genes are TRBV10-3 and TRBJ2-7; 9 bases are a match to TRBD1. Germline CDR1 ENHRY, CDR2 SYGVKD. The junction had 8 bases not matched to a gene; V was cut back by 6 bases and J by 5 bases. This CDR3 comprises 14 residues. Here the CDR3 DNA reads TGTGCCATCAGGGGGGACAGGGACCCTAACGAGCAGTACGTC. Protein: CAIRGDRDPNEQYV.

The chain employs TRBV4-1 and TRBJ2-7; D call uncertain. Germline assignment: CDR1 MGHRA and CDR2 YSYEKL. CDR3 size: 14 residues. The germline V and J ends were trimmed by 1 base and 0 bases, with 7 bases remaining between them. As DNA, the CDR3 is TGCGCCAGCAGCCAAGGGCTGGCCTCCTACGAGCAGTACTTC. Translating it yields CASSQGLASYEQYF.

This clonotype occurred many times. The rearrangement links TRBV7-2 to TRBJ2-1; 9 positions agree with TRBD2. Trimming cost V 6 bases and J 6 bases; bases outside gene matches: 12. Germline CDR1 and CDR2: SGHTA and FQGNSA. CDR3 size: 16 residues. This CDR3 is CASRPPGLAGTNEQFF. The CDR3 DNA reads as TGTGCCAGCAGACCTCCGGGACTAGCAGGCACCAATGAGCAGTTCTTC.

The chain couples TRBV27 to TRBJ2-3; the match to TRBD2 covers 7 bases. Germline CDR1 reads MNHEY; CDR2 reads SMNVEV (reference sequence). This CDR3 has 19 residues. Trimming removed 0 bases from V and 0 bases from J; junction bases left unmatched: 12. The CDR3 DNA sequence: TGTGCCAGCAGTTTATCGAAATTCGCTAGCGGAGTTAGCACAGATACGCAGTATTTT. It translates to CASSLSKFASGVSTDTQYF.

This clonotype appeared a few times. The rearrangement uses TRBV14 and TRBJ1-6, with D unresolved. Between the trimmed V and J ends, which lost 1 base and 10 bases, there was a span of 11 bases. CDR3 length equals 14 residues. Per the germline V gene, CDR1 is SGHDN and CDR2 is FVKESK. CDR3 sequence (DNA): TGTGCCAGCAGCCAAGCCGGGTACAAATCACCCCTCCACTTT. This translates into CASSQAGYKSPLHF. Drawing the rest from reference TRBV14 and TRBJ1-6, the complete variable domain is EAGVTQFPSHSVIEKGQTVTLRCDPISGHDNLYWYRRVMGKEIKFLLHFVKESKQDESGMPNNRFLAERTGGTYSTLKVQPAELEDSGVYFCASSQAGYKSPLHFGNGTRLTVT.

The rearrangement links TRBV29-1 to TRBJ1-5; perhaps TRBD1 as D (5 bases). The ends were cut back, 5 bases at V and 1 base at J, with 12 bases in the middle. The CDR3 extends over 14 amino acids. The germline V gene has CDR1 SQVTM and CDR2 ANQGSEA. The CDR3 coding sequence is TGCAGCGTTAGCGGGGCGGGGAGCAATCAGCCCCAGCATTTT. Translation gives CSVSGAGSNQPQHF.

This clonotype was found a few times. The chain is built from TRBV12-3 or TRBV12-4 and TRBJ1-1; the match to TRBD1 covers 10 bases. CDR3 length equals 13 residues. V shed 5 bases and J 9 bases; nucleotides not matched to a gene: 6. The CDR3: CASSATGGLQAFF. The CDR3 DNA is TGTGCCAGCAGTGCGACAGGGGGCCTACAAGCTTTCTTT.

The V call is TRBV20-1, the J call TRBJ2-3, with 11 bases aligning to TRBD2. The CDR3 covers 15 residues. V trimming: 4 bases; J trimming: 2 bases; junction bases outside the gene matches: 5. Germline V gives CDR1 DFQATT, CDR2 SNEGSKA (reference sequence). The CDR3 DNA reads as TGCAGTGCTACCACTAGCGGGAGAAACACAGATACGCAGTATTTT. Translation gives CSATTSGRNTDTQYF.

This clonotype has more than one count but fewer than ten. J is TRBJ2-3 and V is TRBV7-6; TRBD2 might be the D (6 bases). V lost 3 bases, J lost 1 base, and 11 bases lay in between. The length of the CDR3 is 15 residues. Germline-derived CDR1 and CDR2 are SGHVS and FNYEAQ. The CDR3 DNA follows: TGTGCCAGCAGCTTGTCGTCTAGCGGCACAGATACGCAGTATTTT. Translating it yields CASSLSSSGTDTQYF.

The chain joins TRBV7-9 to TRBJ2-5; D remains ambiguous. The ends were cut back, 5 bases at V and 0 bases at J, with 10 bases in the middle. Germline V gives CDR1 SEHNR, CDR2 FQNEAQ (reference sequence). The CDR3 covers 14 residues. The CDR3 loop is CASSPLAYQETQYF. As DNA, the CDR3 is TGTGCCAGCAGCCCCCTGGCCTACCAAGAGACCCAGTACTTC.

The chain recombines TRBV27 with TRBJ2-7, with no clear D. The germline gives CDR1 MNHEY, CDR2 SMNVEV (reference sequence). Between the trimmed V and J ends, which lost 7 bases and 7 bases, there was a span of 11 bases. This CDR3 has 11 residues. CDR3 in amino acids: CASIKGNEQYF. For the CDR3, the DNA is TGTGCCAGCATCAAAGGGAATGAGCAGTACTTC.

V usage is TRBV29-1 and J usage is TRBJ2-4; D is unresolved. Trimming removed 7 bases from V and 8 bases from J, with 12 bases in between. The CDR3 contains 11 residues. Germline V lookup: CDR1 SQVTM, CDR2 ANQGSEA. CDR3 DNA sequence: TGCAGCGCAATAAAAGGAGACATTCAGTACTTC. Translated: CSAIKGDIQYF. Combining the CDR3 with reference TRBV29-1 and TRBJ2-4 gives the whole variable domain SAVISQKPSRDICQRGTSLTIQCQVDSQVTMMFWYRQQPGQSLTLIATANQGSEATYESGFVIDKFPISRPNLTFSTLTVSNMSPEDSSIYLCSAIKGDIQYFGAGTRLSVL.

The genes are TRBV20-1 and TRBJ2-3; TRBD2 matches 8 bases. The CDR3 runs 16 residues. V lost 1 base, J lost 1 base, and 7 bases stayed unmatched. Germline V gene lookup returns CDR1 DFQATT and CDR2 SNEGSKA (reference sequence). CDR3 residues: CSARGLAGGGTDTQYF. The CDR3 DNA reads as TGCAGTGCTAGAGGGCTTGCGGGAGGCGGCACAGATACGCAGTATTTT.

This clonotype was observed a few times. The rearrangement uses TRBV14 and TRBJ1-2; D call uncertain. Deletions cut 5 bases from V and 8 bases from J, with 15 bases between. Germline V lookup: CDR1 SGHDN, CDR2 FVKESK. This CDR3 region has 13 residues. As DNA, the CDR3 is TGTGCCAGCAGCTCCCTTAACTCGGGAGGCTACACCTTC. Translation gives CASSSLNSGGYTF. Full variable domain (missing parts from reference TRBV14 and TRBJ1-2): EAGVTQFPSHSVIEKGQTVTLRCDPISGHDNLYWYRRVMGKEIKFLLHFVKESKQDESGMPNNRFLAERTGGTYSTLKVQPAELEDSGVYFCASSSLNSGGYTFGSGTRLTVV.

This clonotype was detected only a few times. This rearrangement joins TRBV12-3 or TRBV12-4 to TRBJ2-1, with 10 nucleotides matching TRBD2. J lost 7 bases, V lost 2 bases, and 11 bases had no gene match. This CDR3 is 17 amino acids long. The CDR3: CASSLHRGLAGENEQFF. The CDR3 coding sequence is TGTGCCAGCAGTTTACATAGGGGCCTAGCGGGAGAAAATGAGCAGTTCTTC.

V gene TRBV14 combines with J gene TRBJ2-1; 7 nucleotides match TRBD1. V dropped 1 base and J dropped 7; count of bases not matched to a gene: 7. The germline V gene has CDR1 SGHDN and CDR2 FVKESK. The CDR3 covers 15 residues. Here the CDR3 DNA reads TGTGCCAGCAGCCAAGCAGGGGGAGTTGGGAATGAGCAGTTCTTC. This codes for CASSQAGGVGNEQFF.

The chain carries TRBV29-1 and TRBJ2-1; 12 nucleotides match TRBD2. The germline CDR1 and CDR2 sequences are SQVTM and ANQGSEA. J gave up 8 bases and V 1 base, and 3 bases lay outside the gene matches. This CDR3 is 14 amino acids long. CDR3 nucleotides: TGCAGCGTTGAAGGACTAGCGGGAGCCGATGAGCAGTTCTTC. It is translated as CSVEGLAGADEQFF.

This clonotype came up a few times. The J gene is TRBJ1-2, the V gene TRBV18; D gene ambiguous. The CDR3 runs to 13 residues. Trimming shortened V by 6 bases and J by 6 bases, and 14 bases separated the two germline ends. In germline, CDR1 is KGHSH, CDR2 LQKENI. CDR3: CASSHQLGNGYTF. In nucleotides, the CDR3 is TGTGCCAGCTCCCACCAACTTGGCAATGGCTACACCTTC.

The chain recombines TRBV19 with TRBJ1-3; possibly TRBD1 for D (5 bases). The CDR3 covers 14 residues. CDR1 and CDR2 (germline): LNHDA, SQIVND (reference sequence). Trimming stripped 4 bases from V and 1 base from J, with 8 bases between. CDR3 in amino acids: CASSTGTSGNTIYF. The CDR3 DNA sequence: TGTGCCAGTAGTACCGGGACTTCTGGAAACACCATATATTTT.

V gene TRBV4-1 combines with J gene TRBJ2-5, with 8 bases matching TRBD1. V gave up 6 bases and J gave up 1 base; unmatched junction bases: 4. Germline V gene sequence: CDR1 MGHRA, CDR2 YSYEKL. The CDR3 totals 14 residues. For the CDR3, the DNA is TGCGCCAGCAGAGACAGGGGAGGCCAAGAGACCCAGTACTTC. It is translated as CASRDRGGQETQYF.

The V gene is TRBV5-5, the J gene TRBJ2-5, with TRBD2 as a possible D gene (6 bases). The germline gives CDR1 SGHKS, CDR2 YYEKEE (reference sequence). The CDR3 totals 16 residues. V lost 4 bases and J lost 5, with 21 bases in between. CDR3 in DNA: TGTGCCAGCAGCGGGGGGTGGGTCCTCAAGACGGAGACCCAGTACTTC. Amino acid sequence: CASSGGWVLKTETQYF.

This clonotype was counted only a few times. V usage is TRBV19 and J usage is TRBJ2-3, with D unclear. The V gene's germline CDR1 is LNHDA and CDR2 SQIVND (reference sequence). The CDR3 extends over 12 amino acids. V was pared by 10 bases and J by 5 bases, with 13 bases between. The CDR3 DNA reads as TGTGCCACCTCAACGCTGGGAGATACGCAGTATTTT. It yields the protein CATSTLGDTQYF.

The chain has TRBV12-3 or TRBV12-4 and TRBJ1-6; possible D gene TRBD1, 6 bases. V gave up 5 bases and J gave up 11 bases, with 16 bases separating them. This CDR3 is built from 14 residues. The CDR3 bases are TGTGCCAGCAGTGTTATACAGGGAATTGCACCCCTCCACTTT. As protein: CASSVIQGIAPLHF.

This clonotype was seen more than once but under ten times. V is TRBV15 and J is TRBJ1-3, with D uncertain. Germline CDR1 reads LNHNV; CDR2 reads YYDKDF (reference sequence). This CDR3 is 16 amino acids long. V dropped 0 bases and J dropped 0 bases, with 9 bases sitting between them. Here the CDR3 DNA reads TGTGCCACCAGCAGAGATGGGCCAGTCTCTGGAAACACCATATATTTT. It yields the protein CATSRDGPVSGNTIYF.

This clonotype has only one observation. The chain is built from TRBV29-1 and TRBJ1-2, with TRBD1 as a possible D gene (6 bases). The CDR3 runs to 12 residues. CDR1 is SQVTM, CDR2 ANQGSEA, per germline. V gave up 3 bases and J gave up 7 bases, with 12 bases separating them. The CDR3 here is CSVDGGRVGYTF. DNA for the CDR3: TGCAGCGTTGACGGGGGCAGGGTTGGCTACACCTTC.

This clonotype was seen more than once but under ten times. The chain recombines TRBV7-6 with TRBJ2-7; a weak D match, TRBD1 (7 bases). CDR3 length equals 15 residues. The V and J ends lost 4 bases and 7 bases respectively, with 20 bases between them. In germline, CDR1 is SGHVS, CDR2 FNYEAQ. In DNA form, the CDR3 reads TGTGCCAGCAGCTCAGGGGGGCGTTGGTCGGGAGAGCAGTACTTC. It codes for CASSSGGRWSGEQYF.

The chain links TRBV19 to TRBJ2-1; weak D call: TRBD2 (5 bases). Germline V gives CDR1 LNHDA, CDR2 SQIVND (reference sequence). CDR3 size: 14 residues. V was pared by 10 bases and J by 4 bases, with 17 bases between. The chain's CDR3 is CATRSSPGYNEQFF. The CDR3 nucleotides are TGTGCCACCAGATCGTCCCCGGGATACAATGAGCAGTTCTTC.